This T cell receptor beta chain is drawn from a study of T cell responses to AZD1222 COVID-19 vaccine. Trimming took 4 bases from V and 1 from J; bases not matched to a gene: 0. Germline V CDR1 and CDR2: SEHNR, FQNEAQ (reference sequence). CDR3 length: 13 residues. Concerning this clone itself: Its antigen is still unknown.

Findings of the study overall: Nearly half of spike-specific TCRs reportedly target variant regions that are unmutated in the B.1.351 and B.1.1.7 variants. Recipients of two AZD1222 doses showed rising Spike-specific TCR breadth and depth.

Measured with immunoSEQ multiplex PCR; TCRdb has only the in-frame clones, and not every one. The sample shows 99,000 or so clones, roughly 92% of them seen only once. The material sequenced was peripheral blood, taken on day 0 of AZD1222 vaccination. J is TRBJ1-2 and V is TRBV7-9, with 7 bases lining up with TRBD1. The clonotype was recovered from an adult in good health. CDR3 sequence (DNA): TGTGCCAGCAGCTGGGACAGTAACTATGGCTACACCTTC. Protein sequence: CASSWDSNYGYTF.